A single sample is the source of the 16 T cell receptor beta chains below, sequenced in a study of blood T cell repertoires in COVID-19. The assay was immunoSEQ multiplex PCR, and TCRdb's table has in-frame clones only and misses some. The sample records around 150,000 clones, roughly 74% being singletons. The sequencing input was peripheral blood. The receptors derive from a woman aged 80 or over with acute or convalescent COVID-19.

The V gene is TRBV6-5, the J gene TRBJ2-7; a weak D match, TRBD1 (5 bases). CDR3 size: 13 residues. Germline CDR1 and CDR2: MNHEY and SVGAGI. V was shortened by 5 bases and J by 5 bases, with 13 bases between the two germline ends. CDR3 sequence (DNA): TGTGCCAGCAGTCGGTCAGGGCCGAACGAGCAGTACTTC. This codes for CASSRSGPNEQYF.

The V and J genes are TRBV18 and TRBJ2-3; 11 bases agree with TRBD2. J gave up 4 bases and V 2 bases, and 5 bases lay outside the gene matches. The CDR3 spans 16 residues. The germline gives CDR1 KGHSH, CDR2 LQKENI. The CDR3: CASSPGTSGIADTQYF. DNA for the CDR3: TGTGCCAGCTCACCAGGGACTAGCGGAATCGCAGATACGCAGTATTTT.

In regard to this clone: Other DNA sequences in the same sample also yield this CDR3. The CDR3 loop reads CASSLAGGNQPQHF. CDR3 DNA sequence: TGTGCCAGCAGTTTAGCAGGGGGCAATCAGCCCCAGCATTTT. The genes are TRBV28 and TRBJ1-5, with TRBD1 as a possible D gene (6 bases). Germline loops: CDR1 MDHEN, CDR2 SYDVKM. The CDR3 spans 14 residues. Trimming shortened V by 2 bases and J by 2 bases, and 7 bases separated the two germline ends.

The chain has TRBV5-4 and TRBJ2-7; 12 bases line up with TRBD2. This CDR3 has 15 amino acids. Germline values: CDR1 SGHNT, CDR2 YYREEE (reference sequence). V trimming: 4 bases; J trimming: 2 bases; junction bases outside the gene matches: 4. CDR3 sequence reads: CASSSGLAGTYEQYF. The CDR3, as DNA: TGTGCCAGCAGCAGCGGACTAGCGGGGACCTACGAGCAGTACTTC.

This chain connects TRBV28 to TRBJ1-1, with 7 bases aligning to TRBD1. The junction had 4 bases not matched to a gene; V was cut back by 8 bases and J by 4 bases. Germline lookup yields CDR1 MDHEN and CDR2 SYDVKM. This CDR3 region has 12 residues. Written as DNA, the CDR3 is TGTGCCAGCTCCGACAGGGTCACTGAAGCTTTCTTT. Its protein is CASSDRVTEAFF.

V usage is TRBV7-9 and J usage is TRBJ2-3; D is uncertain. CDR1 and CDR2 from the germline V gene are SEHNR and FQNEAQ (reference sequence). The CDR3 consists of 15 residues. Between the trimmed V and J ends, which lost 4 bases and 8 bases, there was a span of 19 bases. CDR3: CASSSPSTLYGTQYF. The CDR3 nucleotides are TGTGCCAGCAGCTCACCCTCAACCTTGTACGGTACGCAGTATTTT.

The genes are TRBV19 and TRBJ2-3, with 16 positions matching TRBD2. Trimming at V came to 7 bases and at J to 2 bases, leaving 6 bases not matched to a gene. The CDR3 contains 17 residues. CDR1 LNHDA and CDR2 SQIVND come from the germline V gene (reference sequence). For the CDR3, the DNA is TGTGCCAGTACCCCGGGGACTAGCGGGAGGGCCACAGATACGCAGTATTTT. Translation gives CASTPGTSGRATDTQYF.

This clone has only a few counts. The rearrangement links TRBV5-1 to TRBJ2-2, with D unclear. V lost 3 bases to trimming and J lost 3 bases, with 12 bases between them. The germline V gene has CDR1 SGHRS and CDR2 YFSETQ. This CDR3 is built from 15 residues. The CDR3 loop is CASSSGNRYTGELFF. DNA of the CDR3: TGCGCCAGCAGCTCCGGCAACAGATACACCGGGGAGCTGTTTTTT.

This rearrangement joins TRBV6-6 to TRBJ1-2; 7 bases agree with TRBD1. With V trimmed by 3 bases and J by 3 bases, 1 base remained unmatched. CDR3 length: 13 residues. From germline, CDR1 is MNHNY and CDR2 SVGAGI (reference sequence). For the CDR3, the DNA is TGTGCCAGCAGTTATGACAGGGACTATGGCTACACCTTC. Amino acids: CASSYDRDYGYTF.

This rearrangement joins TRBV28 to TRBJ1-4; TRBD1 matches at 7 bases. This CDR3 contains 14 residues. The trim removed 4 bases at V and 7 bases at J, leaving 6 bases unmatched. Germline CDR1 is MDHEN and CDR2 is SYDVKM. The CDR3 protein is CASSSQGQTEKLFF. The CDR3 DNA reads TGTGCCAGCAGTTCACAGGGGCAGACTGAAAAACTGTTTTTT.

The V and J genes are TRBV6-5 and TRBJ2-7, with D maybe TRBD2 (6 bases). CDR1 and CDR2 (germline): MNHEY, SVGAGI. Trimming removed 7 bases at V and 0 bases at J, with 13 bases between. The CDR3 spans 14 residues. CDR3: CASTSDPSSYEQYF. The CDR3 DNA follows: TGTGCCAGCACTAGCGACCCGAGCTCCTACGAGCAGTACTTC.

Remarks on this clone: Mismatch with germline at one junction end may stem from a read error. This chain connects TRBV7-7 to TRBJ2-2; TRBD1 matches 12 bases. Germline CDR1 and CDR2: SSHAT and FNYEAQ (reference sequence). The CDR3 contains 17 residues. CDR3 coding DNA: TGTGCTAGCAGCCTGCTTTCCGGGACAGGGGGCCCCGGGGAGCTGTTTTTT. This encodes CASSLLSGTGGPGELFF.

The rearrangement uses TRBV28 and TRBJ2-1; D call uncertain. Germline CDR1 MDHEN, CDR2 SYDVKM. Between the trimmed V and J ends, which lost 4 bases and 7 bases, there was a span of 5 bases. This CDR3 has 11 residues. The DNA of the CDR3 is TGTGCCAGCAGTTATCTGAATGAGCAGTTCTTC. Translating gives CASSYLNEQFF.

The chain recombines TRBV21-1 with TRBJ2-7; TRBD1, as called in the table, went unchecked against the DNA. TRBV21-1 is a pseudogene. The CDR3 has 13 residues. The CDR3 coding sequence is TGTGCCAGCAGCAGAGGGGGAAGCCACGAGCAGTACTTC. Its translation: CASSRGGSHEQYF.

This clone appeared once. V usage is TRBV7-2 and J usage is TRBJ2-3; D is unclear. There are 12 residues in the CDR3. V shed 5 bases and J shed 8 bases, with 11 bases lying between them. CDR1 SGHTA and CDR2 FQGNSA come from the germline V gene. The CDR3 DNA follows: TGTGCCAGCAGCCCTGCTCGAGGTACGCAGTATTTT. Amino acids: CASSPARGTQYF.

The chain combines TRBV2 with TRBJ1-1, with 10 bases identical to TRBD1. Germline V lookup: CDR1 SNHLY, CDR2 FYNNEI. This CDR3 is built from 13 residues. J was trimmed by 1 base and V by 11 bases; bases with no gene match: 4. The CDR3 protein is CALGTGENTEAFF. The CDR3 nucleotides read TGTGCCTTAGGGACAGGGGAGAACACTGAAGCTTTCTTT.